This TCR beta chain was retrieved from a study of control samples from healthy donors and cancer patients (dated by TCRdb to the early 2020s). V is trimmed back by 0 bases and J by 8 bases, and the junction contains 6 bases that no gene match accounts for. As encoded in the germline V gene, CDR1 is SGDLS while CDR2 is YYNGEE. The CDR3 runs 14 amino acids, cysteine and phenylalanine included. Only the CDR3 DNA stays, 42 bases, in frame from base 1. A note on this clone: The target of this receptor is not known. Base qualities are not provided; no much larger clone lies one nucleotide away.

Receptors were amplified or captured by the immunoSEQ multiplex PCR assay. TCRdb retrieved this table from immuneACCESS and kept in-frame rearrangements only. Not all clones are present; in checked studies, unresolved V genes account for under half, and no reason is known for the remainder. The sample contains approximately 99,000 clones, just under 85% of them found a single time. Around 6.2% of the sample goes to the ten largest clones. The TCR comes from a man aged 18 to 30 in good health. Recombination linked TRBV9 to TRBJ1-2, with 8 central nucleotides matching TRBD1. The sequenced sample was blood. The CDR3 reads CASSVEDRVGGYTF. The nucleotides read TGTGCCAGCAGCGTAGAGGACAGGGTTGGCGGCTACACCTTC.